The 9 T cell receptor beta chains in this list originate from one sample, sequenced in a study of cytomegalovirus exposure and HLA in healthy donors. Amplification used 60 Vbeta primers and 13 Jbeta primers. Produced via immunoSEQ multiplex PCR; TCRdb's table is partial and in-frame only. The sample has over 100,000 clones, 75% to 90% seen once. The sequencing sample was made of PBMCs. Source of these receptors: a man aged 30 to 39 in good health and CMV-seronegative.

This clone was found once. The chain is built from TRBV19 and TRBJ1-5, with TRBD1 matching 8 bases. Germline-derived CDR1 and CDR2 are LNHDA and SQIVND (reference sequence). V shed 5 bases, J shed 4 bases, and the junction held 4 bases outside the gene matches. The CDR3 covers 14 residues. This CDR3 reads CASSLGQGNQPQHF. CDR3 coding DNA: TGTGCCAGTAGTCTCGGACAGGGAAATCAGCCCCAGCATTTT.

This clone has a handful of counts. The rearrangement links TRBV6-1 to TRBJ2-3; perhaps TRBD1 as D (5 bases). This CDR3 comprises 14 residues. V was cut by 3 bases and J by 2 bases, with 9 bases left in between. The germline V gene has CDR1 MNHNS and CDR2 SASEGT. The CDR3 spells CASSDREPTDTQYF. The DNA of the CDR3 is TGTGCCAGCAGTGACAGGGAACCCACAGATACGCAGTATTTT.

The chain recombines TRBV7-6 with TRBJ2-7, with D perhaps TRBD1 (5 bases). The CDR3 covers 14 residues. The V gene's germline CDR1 is SGHVS and CDR2 FNYEAQ. The germline V and J ends were trimmed by 7 bases and 7 bases, with 20 bases remaining between them. DNA for the CDR3: TGTGCCAGCACCCAGGAAGGGGCTGTGGGGGAGCAGTACTTC. Amino acids: CASTQEGAVGEQYF.

This chain links TRBV14 with TRBJ1-2; D possibly corresponds to TRBD1 (6 bases). Trimming shortened V by 1 base and J by 1 base, and 19 bases separated the two germline ends. The CDR3 length is 18 residues. Germline V CDR1 and CDR2: SGHDN, FVKESK. The CDR3 protein is CASSQGYSVTGINYGYTF. The CDR3 DNA follows: TGTGCCAGCAGCCAAGGGTATTCTGTGACAGGAATTAACTATGGCTACACCTTC.

J is TRBJ2-5 and V is TRBV6-5; 13 bases match TRBD2. J lost 11 bases, V lost 5 bases, and 8 bases had no gene match. This CDR3 is built from 14 residues. CDR1 is MNHEY, CDR2 SVGAGI, per germline. CDR3 sequence: CASSTSGGAREQYF. The CDR3 bases are TGTGCCAGCAGTACTAGCGGGGGGGCGCGGGAGCAGTACTTC.

V and J are TRBV9 and TRBJ2-4; possible D gene TRBD2, 7 bases. Germline V gene data show CDR1 as SGDLS and CDR2 as YYNGEE. The V end was cut by 0 bases, the J end by 8 bases, with 15 bases between. The CDR3 is 15 amino acids. CDR3 residues: CASSVGEGGMDIQYF. In DNA, the CDR3 is TGTGCCAGCAGCGTAGGGGAGGGGGGGATGGACATTCAGTACTTC.

The rearrangement joins TRBV28 to TRBJ2-3; TRBD2 agrees at 10 bases. The CDR3 extends over 18 amino acids. With V trimmed by 4 bases and J by 3 bases, 13 bases remained unmatched. Germline V lookup: CDR1 MDHEN, CDR2 SYDVKM. The CDR3 bases are TGTGCCAGCAGTTACCCTCAGCGGGGGGGGATCTTAACAGATACGCAGTATTTT. Protein product: CASSYPQRGGILTDTQYF.

This clone was detected only once. The chain couples TRBV7-6 to TRBJ2-7, with D possibly being TRBD1 (6 bases). CDR1 SGHVS and CDR2 FNYEAQ come from the germline V gene. The CDR3 extends over 15 amino acids. The V gene lost 6 bases and the J gene lost 5 bases, with 20 bases spanning the gap. The CDR3 spells CASSPDRMAFDEQYF. CDR3 sequence (DNA): TGTGCCAGCAGTCCCGACAGGATGGCGTTCGACGAGCAGTACTTC.

The chain couples TRBV27 to TRBJ1-2, with TRBD1 matching over 9 bases. CDR3 length equals 14 residues. Germline CDR1 MNHEY, CDR2 SMNVEV (reference sequence). The junction had 6 bases not matched to a gene; V was cut back by 3 bases and J by 7 bases. The CDR3 region has the DNA TGTGCCAGCAGTTTTGGACAGGGGTCGGGTGGCTACACCTTC. This translates into CASSFGQGSGGYTF.